This TCR beta chain stems from a study of blood T cell repertoires in COVID-19 (dated by TCRdb to 2019 to 2021). Study-wide context: Collaborator samples came from the United States, Italy and Spain and covered acute and convalescent phases of COVID-19. The samples were drawn from two sources: the first 160 participants of the ongoing ImmuneRACE study, and approximately 1,300 subjects contributed by 6 global collaborators. Subjects who had been exposed to COVID-19, were actively infected with it, or had recovered from it provided the deeply sampled blood TCRbeta repertoires that made up the dataset. Where HLA class I and class II types were available, the types were taken from metadata supplied by the sample provider, not from assay-based typing. The material from the prospective study consisted of cDNA or gDNA derived from T cells, B-cell-depleted T cells, or PBMCs. A de-identified subject ID, COVID-19 status, age in years and sex were almost always included in the sample metadata. The repertoires were released in a freely available public database meant as a resource for research on the immune response to SARS-CoV-2.

The immunoSEQ Assay, a bias-controlled multiplex PCR, was used to amplify TCRbeta CDR3 regions from genomic DNA. Per the source publication's procedure: The number of nucleated cells in each sample was estimated from the amplification of reference gene primers within the assay. To quantify the absolute abundance of each unique TCRbeta CDR3 rearrangement, sequence reads were collapsed and filtered. For each sample, productive Simpson clonality was calculated as the square root of Simpson's diversity index over productive rearrangements. The immuneACCESS repertoire file appears here via TCRdb, limited to in-frame rearrangements. These files lack a portion of the clones; in checked studies, under half of the deficit traces to unresolved V genes, and the cause of the others is not known. V, J and clone size are taken as reported in that table, and D and trimming were inferred from the DNA itself. The sample records more than 200,000 clones, around 87% of which are singletons. The ten largest make up around 5% of the sample.

Summary of the overall study and its limitations: Clinical and demographic metadata were provided uncurated, with the amount varying by source and participant.

One collaborating source in Seattle enrolled patients during active infection and followed them longitudinally through the course of disease. Each collaborating institution followed its own protocols to collect whole blood in K2EDTA tubes. For TCRbeta analysis, collaborators shipped samples as frozen whole blood, isolated PBMCs, or DNA extracted from either of those sample types. CDR1 SGHAT and CDR2 FQDESV are derived from the germline V gene (reference sequence). The CDR3 goes from the cysteine to the phenylalanine over 13 residues. CDR3 DNA is the only sequence kept; it has 39 bases, read in frame from the first base. V is cut by 10 bases and J by 1 base, and the space between the germline ends is 13 bases. This clone appeared once. Its antigen remains undetermined. Base qualities are not recorded, but no much larger clone differs from it by a single base.

The sequence links TRBV11-1 to TRBJ1-1; too little of a D gene remains to name it. This receptor was taken from a woman aged 55-75 years with COVID-19, enrolled during active disease. Sequencing was performed on peripheral blood. The CDR3: CATARLRNTEAFF. DNA sequence: TGTGCCACCGCGAGACTTAGGAACACTGAAGCTTTCTTT.